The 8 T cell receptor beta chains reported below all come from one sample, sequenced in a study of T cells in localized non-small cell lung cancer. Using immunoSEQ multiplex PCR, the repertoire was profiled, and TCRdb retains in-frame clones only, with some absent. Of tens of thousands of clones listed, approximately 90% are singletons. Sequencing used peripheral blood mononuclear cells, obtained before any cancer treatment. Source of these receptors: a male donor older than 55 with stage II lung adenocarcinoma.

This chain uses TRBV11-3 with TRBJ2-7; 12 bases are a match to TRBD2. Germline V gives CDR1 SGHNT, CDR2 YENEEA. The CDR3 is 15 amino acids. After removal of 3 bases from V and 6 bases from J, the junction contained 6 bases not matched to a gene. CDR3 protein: CASSFSSGRASEQYF. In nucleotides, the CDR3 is TGTGCCAGCAGCTTCTCTAGCGGGAGGGCCTCCGAGCAGTACTTC.

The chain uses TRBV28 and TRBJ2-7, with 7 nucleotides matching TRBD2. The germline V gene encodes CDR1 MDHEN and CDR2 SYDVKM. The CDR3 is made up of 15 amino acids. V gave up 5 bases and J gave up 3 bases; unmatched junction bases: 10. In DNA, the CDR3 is TGTGCCAGCAGTCCCTGGGGAGGGCCGGGCTACGAGCAGTACTTC. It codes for CASSPWGGPGYEQYF. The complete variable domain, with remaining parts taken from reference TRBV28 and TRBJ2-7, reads DVKVTQSSRYLVKRTGEKVFLECVQDMDHENMFWYRQDPGLGLRLIYFSYDVKMKEKGDIPEGYSVSREKKERFSLILESASTNQTSMYLCASSPWGGPGYEQYFGPGTRLTVT.

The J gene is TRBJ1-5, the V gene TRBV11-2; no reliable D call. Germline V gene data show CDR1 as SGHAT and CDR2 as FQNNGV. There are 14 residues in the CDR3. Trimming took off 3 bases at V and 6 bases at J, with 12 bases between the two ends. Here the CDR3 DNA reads TGTGCCAGCAGCTTTGACCGTTATGGTCAGCCCCAGCATTTT. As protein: CASSFDRYGQPQHF.

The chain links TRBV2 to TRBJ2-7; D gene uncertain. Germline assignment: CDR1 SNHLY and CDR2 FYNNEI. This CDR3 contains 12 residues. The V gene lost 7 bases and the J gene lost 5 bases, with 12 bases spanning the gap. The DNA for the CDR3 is TGTGCCAGCACCTACCTAGAAAACGAGCAGTACTTC. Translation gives CASTYLENEQYF.

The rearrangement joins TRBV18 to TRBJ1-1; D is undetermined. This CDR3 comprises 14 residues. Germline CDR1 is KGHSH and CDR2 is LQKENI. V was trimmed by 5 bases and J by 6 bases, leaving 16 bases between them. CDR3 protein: CASSSAMGGSEAFF. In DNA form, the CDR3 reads TGTGCCAGCTCATCGGCGATGGGTGGCTCTGAAGCTTTCTTT.

The CDR3 DNA is TGTGCCAGCAGTCATGGGGTAACTCAGCCCCAGCATTTT. Translated, it gives CASSHGVTQPQHF. The chain couples TRBV11-2 to TRBJ1-5; no definite D call. Germline CDR1 reads SGHAT; CDR2 reads FQNNGV. The V and J ends lost 6 bases and 6 bases respectively, with 12 bases between them. This CDR3 has 13 amino acids.

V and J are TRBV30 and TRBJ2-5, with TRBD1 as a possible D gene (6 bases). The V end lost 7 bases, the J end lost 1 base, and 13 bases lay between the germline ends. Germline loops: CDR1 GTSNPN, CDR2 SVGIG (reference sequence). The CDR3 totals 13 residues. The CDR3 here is CASTGLTQETQYF. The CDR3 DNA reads TGTGCCTCTACAGGGTTAACCCAAGAGACCCAGTACTTC.

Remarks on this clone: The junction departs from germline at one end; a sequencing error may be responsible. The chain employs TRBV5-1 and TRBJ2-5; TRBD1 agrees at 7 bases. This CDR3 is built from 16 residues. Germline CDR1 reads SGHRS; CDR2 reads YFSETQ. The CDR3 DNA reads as TGCGCCAGCAGCTTATCTTTTGGGACAGTACAAGGGACCCAGTACTTC. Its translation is CASSLSFGTVQGTQYF.